Below, one TCR beta chain is given with its context. Its antigen is unknown. It has no much larger one-base neighbor in the sample; base qualities were not kept. The data were taken from a study of shared clonotypes between healthy human individuals (dated by TCRdb to 2020 to 2021). Looking at the study overall: A few men and a couple of women, aged 18 to 49 years, made up the cohort. For each donor, CD4 naive and CD4 memory were each given three plates, CD8 naive was given two plates, and CD8 memory was given one plate. Blood TCR repertoires of roughly 5 healthy adults were deeply sequenced to estimate repertoire size and the extent of clonotype sharing between individuals. To increase sequencing depth and limit assay-specific biases, TCR repertoire library preparation and sequencing were carried out by different laboratories using diverse techniques. Leukapheresis yielded between about 0.94 and 8.9 billion PBMCs per donor. Overall study results and their limits: Clonotypes shared by all four sorted-subset donors showed higher generation probabilities than non-shared clonotypes. Sampling was limited to blood, and TCR repertoires in tissue likely differ from TCR repertoires in blood. Naive subsets generally had larger estimated clonotype richness than memory subsets. Because the study included a small number of donors, the genetic and exposure-history diversity represented was limited. Pairwise subsampling led to the expectation that sequencing depth would affect the degree of clonotype sharing among donors. Incomplete sequencing was indicated by rarefaction of sorted-subset datasets, despite the large sequencing depth. Sharing across a few donors was observed for around 5% of naive CD4, about 4% of naive CD8, about 2.3% of memory CD4, and about 0.4% of memory CD8 clonotypes.

Healthy HIV-negative adults with no recently reported acute infections or vaccinations were included as donors. All donors were Caucasian adults living in Nashville, Tennessee, USA. CD4+ T cells were enriched by magnetic negative selection; naive cells were then positively selected on CD45RA, and the negative fraction formed the memory subset. After blood collection by leukapheresis, PBMCs were isolated using Ficoll-Histopaque density gradient centrifugation and then cryopreserved in the vapor phase of liquid nitrogen. Purity and quantity of every magnetically sorted T cell population were checked by analytical flow cytometry. From each sorted fraction, genomic DNA was isolated and quantified by UV absorbance on a Nanodrop 2000c. The CDR3 numbers 14 residues from cysteine through phenylalanine. Solely the CDR3 DNA is kept, with 42 bases framed from the first base. The germline V gene specifies SGDLS as CDR1 and YYNGEE as CDR2. V and J are truncated by 3 bases and 0 bases respectively, leaving an intervening sequence of 8 bases.

Using the deep immunoSEQ assay, multiplex PCR amplified TCR CDR3 regions from genomic DNA. Extracted genomic DNA from each cell subset was spread evenly across all wells of several immunoSEQ 96-well plates, with each plate serving as a replicate. For sorted subsets, 150 to 200 ng genomic DNA, equal to some 30,000 T cell genomes, was loaded into each replicate PCR. Purified libraries were quantified with a Qubit 3.0 fluorometer, sized on a Bioanalyzer 2100, and re-quantified with the KAPA Library Quantification kit. A separate single-read 150-cycle Illumina NextSeq 550 flow cell was used to sequence each immunoSEQ 96-well plate. As for the original processing: Because the immunoSEQ output held only junctional sequences and lacked quality scores, the filtering could not match the filtering applied to full-length reads. Sequences were annotated with PyIR, a Python wrapper for IgBLAST v1.9, and V/J genes and CDR3 were assigned using IMGT germline references. Reads with weak V/J assignments (E-value above 1e-6), missing CDR3, stop codons, out-of-frame junctions, or ambiguous translated residues were removed. V3J clonotypes were defined by identical inferred V gene, J gene, and CDR3 amino acid sequence. To compute the percentage overlap between repertoires, the number of shared unique clonotypes was divided by the size of the smaller repertoire. Repertoire richness was assessed with RTK rarefaction, the Chao1 estimator, and Recon v2.1 estimates of unobserved clonotypes. Generation probabilities for all TCRbeta clonotypes obtained by the gDNA method from a handful of donors were computed using OLGA. TCRdb took this table from immuneACCESS and kept in-frame rearrangements with V and J called. Such tables lack part of the clones; where checked against another copy, unresolved V genes explain under half of the gap, and the rest is unexplained. V and J calls and clone size are as listed in that table; D and trimming were resolved from the DNA. This sample has nearly 1,000,000 clones in its table, and roughly 72% of those were observed once. Clones ranked in the top ten supply roughly 1.5% of the sample.

This sequence was found in a man between 18 and 35 years old in good health. The rearranged segments are TRBV9 and TRBJ2-3, with the D gene too uncertain to name. Specimen: memory CD4+ T cells sorted from blood. In light of the paper, this sample's cell subset or site label describes: CD45RA-negative fraction. DNA sequence: TGTGCCAGCAGCGACCCCTCTAGCACAGATACGCAGTATTTT. Its translation reads: CASSDPSSTDTQYF.